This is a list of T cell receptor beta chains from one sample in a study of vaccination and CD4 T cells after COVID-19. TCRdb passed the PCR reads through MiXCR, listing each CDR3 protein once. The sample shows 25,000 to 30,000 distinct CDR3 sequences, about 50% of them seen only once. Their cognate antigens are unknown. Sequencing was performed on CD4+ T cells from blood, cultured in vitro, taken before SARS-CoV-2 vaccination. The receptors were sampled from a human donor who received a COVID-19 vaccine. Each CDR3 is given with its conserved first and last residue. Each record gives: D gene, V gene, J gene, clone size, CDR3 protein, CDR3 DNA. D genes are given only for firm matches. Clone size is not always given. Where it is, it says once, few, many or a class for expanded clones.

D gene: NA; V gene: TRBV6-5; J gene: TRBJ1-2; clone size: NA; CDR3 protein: CASSSRGTNYGYTF; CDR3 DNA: TGTGCCAGCAGTTCCCGGGGAACTAACTATGGCTACACCTTC
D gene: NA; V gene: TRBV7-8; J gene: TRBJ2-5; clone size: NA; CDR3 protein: CASSLVGNQETQYF; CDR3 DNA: TGTGCCAGCAGCTTAGTAGGGAACCAAGAGACCCAGTACTTC
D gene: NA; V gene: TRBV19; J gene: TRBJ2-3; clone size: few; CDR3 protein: CASKQGTGTDTQYF; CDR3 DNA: TGTGCCAGTAAGCAGGGTACAGGTACAGATACGCAGTATTTT
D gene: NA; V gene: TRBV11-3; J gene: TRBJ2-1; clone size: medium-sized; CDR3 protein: CASSRGRSSYNEQFF; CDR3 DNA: TGTGCCAGCAGTAGAGGACGGAGCTCCTACAATGAGCAGTTCTTC
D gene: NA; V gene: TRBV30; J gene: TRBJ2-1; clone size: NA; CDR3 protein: CAWSQDNEQFF; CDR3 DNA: TGTGCCTGGAGTCAGGACAATGAGCAGTTCTTC
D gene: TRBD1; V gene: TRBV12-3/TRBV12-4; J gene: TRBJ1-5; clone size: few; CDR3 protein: CASSTSTGFNQPQHF; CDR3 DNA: TGTGCCAGCAGCACGTCGACAGGGTTCAATCAGCCCCAGCATTTT
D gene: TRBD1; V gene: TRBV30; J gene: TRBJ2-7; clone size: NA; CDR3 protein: CAWTKSRQGTRYEQYF; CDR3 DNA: TGTGCCTGGACCAAAAGTAGACAGGGGACTCGCTACGAGCAGTACTTC
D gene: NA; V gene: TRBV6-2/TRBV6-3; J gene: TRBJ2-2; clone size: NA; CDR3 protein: CASSFKGGRKPGELFF; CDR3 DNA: TGTGCCAGCAGCTTCAAGGGGGGGCGCAAACCCGGGGAGCTGTTTTTT
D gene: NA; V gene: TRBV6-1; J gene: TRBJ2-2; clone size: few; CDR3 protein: CASSNRAGELFF; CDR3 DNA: TGTGCCAGCAGTAACAGGGCCGGGGAGCTGTTTTTT
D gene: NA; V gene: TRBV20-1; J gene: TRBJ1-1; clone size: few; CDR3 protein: CSARDLNFNTEAFF; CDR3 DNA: TGCAGTGCTAGAGATTTAAACTTTAACACTGAAGCTTTCTTT
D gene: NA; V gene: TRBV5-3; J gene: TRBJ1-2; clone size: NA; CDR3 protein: CARSLRAPQGNEYGYTF; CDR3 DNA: TGTGCCAGAAGCTTGCGGGCTCCACAGGGTAATGAGTATGGCTACACCTTC
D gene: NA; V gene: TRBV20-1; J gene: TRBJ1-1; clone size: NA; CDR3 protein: CSARDPGGGLNTEAFF; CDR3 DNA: TGCAGTGCTAGAGATCCCGGGGGGGGATTGAACACTGAAGCTTTCTTT
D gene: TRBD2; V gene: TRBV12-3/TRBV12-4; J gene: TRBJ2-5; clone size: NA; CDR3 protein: CASSGIAGGPSDIQETQYF; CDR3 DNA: TGTGCCAGCAGTGGGATAGCGGGGGGGCCAAGCGATATCCAAGAGACCCAGTACTTC
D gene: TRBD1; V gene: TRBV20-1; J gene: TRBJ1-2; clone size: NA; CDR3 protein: CSAREGGGRYGYTF; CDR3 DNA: TGCAGTGCTAGAGAAGGAGGGGGCAGGTATGGCTACACCTTC
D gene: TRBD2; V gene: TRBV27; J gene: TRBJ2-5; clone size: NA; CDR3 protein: CASSFGGAEQETQYF; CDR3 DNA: TGTGCCAGCAGCTTCGGGGGGGCGGAGCAAGAGACCCAGTACTTC
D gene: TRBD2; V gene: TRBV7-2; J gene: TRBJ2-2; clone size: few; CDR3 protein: CASSRFAGGRDGELFF; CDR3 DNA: TGTGCCAGCAGCCGGTTCGCGGGGGGGAGGGACGGGGAGCTGTTTTTT
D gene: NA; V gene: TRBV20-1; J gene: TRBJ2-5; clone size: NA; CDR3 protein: CSARDLLAGETQYF; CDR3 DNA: TGCAGTGCTAGAGATCTACTAGCCGGTGAGACCCAGTACTTC
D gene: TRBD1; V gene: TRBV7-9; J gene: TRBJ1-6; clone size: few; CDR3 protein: CASSPRQGNSPLHF; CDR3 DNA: TGTGCCAGCAGCCCCCGACAGGGTAATTCACCCCTCCACTTT
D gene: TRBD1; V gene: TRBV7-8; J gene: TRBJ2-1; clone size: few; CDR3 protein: CASSPRWGQDNEQFF; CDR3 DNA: TGTGCCAGCAGCCCTAGGTGGGGACAGGACAATGAGCAGTTCTTC
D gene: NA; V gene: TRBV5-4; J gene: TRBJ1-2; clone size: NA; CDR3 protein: CASSLVTANYGYTF; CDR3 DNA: TGTGCCAGCAGCCTTGTGACAGCTAACTATGGCTACACCTTC
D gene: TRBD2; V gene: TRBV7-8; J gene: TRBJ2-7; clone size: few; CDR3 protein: CASSTLTSGGQNEQYF; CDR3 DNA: TGTGCCAGCAGCACTCTGACTAGCGGGGGCCAAAACGAGCAGTACTTC
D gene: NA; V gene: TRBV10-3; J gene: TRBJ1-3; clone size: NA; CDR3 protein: CAITTQGPRSGNTIYF; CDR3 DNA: TGTGCCATCACCACACAGGGCCCTCGGTCTGGAAACACCATATATTTT
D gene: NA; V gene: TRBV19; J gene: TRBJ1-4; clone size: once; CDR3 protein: CASTGWTTNEKLFF; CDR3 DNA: TGTGCCAGTACCGGGTGGACAACTAATGAAAAACTGTTTTTT
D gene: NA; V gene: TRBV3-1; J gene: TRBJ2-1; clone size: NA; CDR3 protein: CASSQDGGSYNEQFF; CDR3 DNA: TGTGCCAGCAGCCAAGATGGCGGCTCCTACAATGAGCAGTTCTTC
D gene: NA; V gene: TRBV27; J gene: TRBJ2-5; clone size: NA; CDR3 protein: CASSLWGRRGETQYF; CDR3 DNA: TGTGCCAGCAGTTTATGGGGGCGCCGCGGGGAGACCCAGTACTTC
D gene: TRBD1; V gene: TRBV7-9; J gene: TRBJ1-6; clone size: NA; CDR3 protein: CASSKVPSTGYNSPLHF; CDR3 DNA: TGTGCCAGCAGCAAAGTACCCTCGACAGGGTATAATTCACCCCTCCACTTT
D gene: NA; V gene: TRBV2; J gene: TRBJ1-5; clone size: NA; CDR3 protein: CASSDDRYSNQPQHF; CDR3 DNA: TGTGCCAGCAGTGATGACAGATATAGCAATCAGCCCCAGCATTTT
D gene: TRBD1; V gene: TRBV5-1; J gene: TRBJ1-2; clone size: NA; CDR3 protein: CASSTRTGGNYGYTF; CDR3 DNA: TGCGCCAGCAGCACGAGGACAGGGGGTAACTATGGCTACACCTTC
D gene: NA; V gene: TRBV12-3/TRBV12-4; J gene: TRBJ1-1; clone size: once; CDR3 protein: CASSPMDAKAFF; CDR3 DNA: TGTGCCAGCAGTCCTATGGACGCTAAAGCTTTCTTT
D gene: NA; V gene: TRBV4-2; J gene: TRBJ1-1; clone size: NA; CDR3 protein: CASSRGGGGKTEAFF; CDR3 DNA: TGTGCCAGCAGCCGCGGCGGCGGAGGGAAGACTGAAGCTTTCTTT
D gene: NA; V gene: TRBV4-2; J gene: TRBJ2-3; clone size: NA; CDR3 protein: CASSQGPAGAQNTQYF; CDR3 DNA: TGTGCCAGCAGCCAGGGGCCGGCAGGAGCCCAAAATACGCAGTATTTT
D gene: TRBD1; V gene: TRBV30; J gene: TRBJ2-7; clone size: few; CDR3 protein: CAWSVRRQGSEQYF; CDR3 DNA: TGTGCCTGGAGTGTACGGAGACAGGGGTCCGAGCAGTACTTC
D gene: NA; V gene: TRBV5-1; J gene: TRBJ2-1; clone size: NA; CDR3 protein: CASSLQNEQFF; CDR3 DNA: TGCGCCAGCAGCTTGCAGAATGAGCAGTTCTTC
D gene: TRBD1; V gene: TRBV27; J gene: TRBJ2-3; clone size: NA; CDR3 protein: CASSPGQGFATDTQYF; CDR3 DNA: TGTGCCAGCAGTCCGGGACAGGGGTTTGCTACAGATACGCAGTATTTT
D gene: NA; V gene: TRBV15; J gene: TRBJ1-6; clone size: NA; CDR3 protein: CATSRVPGGGSYSPLHF; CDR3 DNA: TGTGCCACCAGCAGAGTCCCCGGCGGGGGAAGTTATTCACCCCTCCACTTT
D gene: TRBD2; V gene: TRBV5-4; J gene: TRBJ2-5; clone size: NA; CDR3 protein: CASSLGLSSGSQETQYF; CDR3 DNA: TGTGCCAGCAGCTTGGGGTTGTCAAGCGGGAGCCAAGAGACCCAGTACTTC
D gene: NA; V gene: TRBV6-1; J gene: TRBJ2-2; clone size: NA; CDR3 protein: CASSPGGHGELFF; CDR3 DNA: TGTGCCAGCAGTCCCGGGGGTCACGGGGAGCTGTTTTTT
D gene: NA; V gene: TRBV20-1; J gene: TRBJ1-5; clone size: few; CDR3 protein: CSARVERNQPQHF; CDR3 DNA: TGCAGTGCTAGAGTGGAACGCAATCAGCCCCAGCATTTT
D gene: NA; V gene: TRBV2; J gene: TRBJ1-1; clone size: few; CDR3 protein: CASSRRRDTEAFF; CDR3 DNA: TGTGCCAGCAGTCGCAGGAGAGACACTGAAGCTTTCTTT
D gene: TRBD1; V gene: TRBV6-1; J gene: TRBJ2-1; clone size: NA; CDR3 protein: CASRTDRGRINEQFF; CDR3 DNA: TGTGCCAGCAGAACGGACAGGGGGCGCATCAATGAGCAGTTCTTC
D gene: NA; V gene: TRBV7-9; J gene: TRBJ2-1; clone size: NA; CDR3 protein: CASSLAVGIEFF; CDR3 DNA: TGTGCCAGCAGCTTAGCTGTGGGGATCGAGTTCTTC